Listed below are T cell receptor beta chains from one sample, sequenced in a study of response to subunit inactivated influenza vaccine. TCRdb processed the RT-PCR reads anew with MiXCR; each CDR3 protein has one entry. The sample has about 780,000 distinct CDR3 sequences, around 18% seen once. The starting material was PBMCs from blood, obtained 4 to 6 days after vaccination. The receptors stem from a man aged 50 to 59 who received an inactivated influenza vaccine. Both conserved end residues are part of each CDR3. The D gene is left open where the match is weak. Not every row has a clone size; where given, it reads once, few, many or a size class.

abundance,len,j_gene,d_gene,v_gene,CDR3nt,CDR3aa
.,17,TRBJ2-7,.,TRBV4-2,TGTGCCAGCAGCCAATCTCTATTCAGGGATTTGTGGTACGAGCAGTACTTC,CASSQSLFRDLWYEQYF
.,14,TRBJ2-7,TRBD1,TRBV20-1,TGCAGTGCCACGACCGGGACAGGGGTCAACGAGCAGTACTTC,CSATTGTGVNEQYF
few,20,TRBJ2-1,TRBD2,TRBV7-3,TGTGCCAGCAGCTTAAATTTTACTAGCGGGATAAGCCCCCCCTACAATGAGCAGTTCTTC,CASSLNFTSGISPPYNEQFF
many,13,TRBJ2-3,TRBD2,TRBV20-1,TGCAGTGCTCCGCTAGCGGGGGTTGATACGCAGTATTTT,CSAPLAGVDTQYF
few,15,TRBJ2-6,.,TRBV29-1,TGCAGCGCGACACTAACAGGGAAAGCGGCCAACGTCCTGACTTTC,CSATLTGKAANVLTF
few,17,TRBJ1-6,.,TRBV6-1,TGTGCCAGCAGCCCGGACTTAAGGAGCTCCTATAATTCACCCCTCCACTTT,CASSPDLRSSYNSPLHF
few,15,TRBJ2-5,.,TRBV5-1,TGCGCCAGCAGCTCCAATCCTCAAAGAAAAGAGACCCAGTACTTC,CASSSNPQRKETQYF
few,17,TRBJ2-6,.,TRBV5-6,TGTGCCAGCAGCTTGGTAGGCATCACTCCTGGGGCCAACGTCCTGACTTTC,CASSLVGITPGANVLTF
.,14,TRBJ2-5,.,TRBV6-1,TGTGCCAGCAGGGTCGCTATCCTGGGGGAGACCCAGTACTTC,CASRVAILGETQYF
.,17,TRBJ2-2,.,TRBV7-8,TGTGCCAGCAGCTCCTTAATAGCGACTAAGAACTCCGGGGAGCTGTTTTTT,CASSSLIATKNSGELFF
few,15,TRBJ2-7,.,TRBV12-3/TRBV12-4,TGTGCCAGCAGTCCGCCCGAAGCCTGGGGCGACGAGCAGTACTTC,CASSPPEAWGDEQYF
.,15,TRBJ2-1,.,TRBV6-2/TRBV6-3,TGTGCCAGCAGTTACTTGGGGACCGAGGTGAATGAGCAGTTCTTC,CASSYLGTEVNEQFF
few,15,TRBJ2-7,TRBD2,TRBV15,TGTGCCACCAGCAGAGTACTAGCGGGCTCCTACGAGCAGTACTTC,CATSRVLAGSYEQYF
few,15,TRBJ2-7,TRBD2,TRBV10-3,TGTGCCATCAGTGAGCTCGGGACTATCCTCAACGAGCAGTACTTC,CAISELGTILNEQYF
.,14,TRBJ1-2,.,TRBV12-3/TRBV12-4,TGTGCCAGCAGCTTAGAGGCAGGGCCTTATGGCTACACCTTC,CASSLEAGPYGYTF
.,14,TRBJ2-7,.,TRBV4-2,TGTGCCAGCAGCCAATCTGCTAGCTCCTACGAGCAGTACTTC,CASSQSASSYEQYF
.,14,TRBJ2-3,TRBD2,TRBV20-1,TGCAGTGCTAGAGAGGGACTAGCGGGGGCTACGCAGTATTTT,CSAREGLAGATQYF
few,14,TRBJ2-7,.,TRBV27,TGTGCCAGCAGCCAGTTGGGCCACGTCTACGAGCAGTACTTC,CASSQLGHVYEQYF
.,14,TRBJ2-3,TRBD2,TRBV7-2,TGTGCCAGCAGTATTAGCGGGGGCGCAGATACGCAGTATTTT,CASSISGGADTQYF
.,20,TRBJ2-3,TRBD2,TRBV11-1,TGTGCCAGCAGCTTAGCCCTCGGGACTAGCGGGAGGGCCGTCACAGATACGCAGTATTTT,CASSLALGTSGRAVTDTQYF
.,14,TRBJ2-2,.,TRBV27,TGTGCCAGCAGTTTAAGACACAACACCGGGGAGCTGTTTTTT,CASSLRHNTGELFF
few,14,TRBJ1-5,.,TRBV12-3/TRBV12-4,TGTGCCAGCAGTTTATACGCCTCCCGGGGGCTCCAGCATTTT,CASSLYASRGLQHF
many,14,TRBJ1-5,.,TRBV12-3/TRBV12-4,TGTGCCAGCAGCGGGACGGATAGCAATCAGCCCCAGCATTTT,CASSGTDSNQPQHF
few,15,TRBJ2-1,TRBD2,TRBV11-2,TGTGCCAGCAGCGGACTAGCGAAAGGGGACAATGAGCAGTTCTTC,CASSGLAKGDNEQFF
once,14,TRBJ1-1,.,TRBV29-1,TGCAGCGTTGTCACAGGGCCCCTGAACACTGAAGCTTTCTTT,CSVVTGPLNTEAFF
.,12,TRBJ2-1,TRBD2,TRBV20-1,TGCAGTGCTGGACTAGCGGGGGGGCCGTCGTTCTTC,CSAGLAGGPSFF
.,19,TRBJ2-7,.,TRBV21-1,TGTGCCAGCAGCCTATCAAGACCCCCGGGACTAGCGGAGTCCTACGAGCAGTACTTC,CASSLSRPPGLAESYEQYF
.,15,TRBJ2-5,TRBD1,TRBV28,TGTGCCAGCAGTTCCCTAACAGGGGGCGGAGAGACCCAGTACTTC,CASSSLTGGGETQYF
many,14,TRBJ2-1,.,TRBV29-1,TGCAGCGTTGAAGATACCGGGTCCTACAATGAGCAGTTCTTC,CSVEDTGSYNEQFF
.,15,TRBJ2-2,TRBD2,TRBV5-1,TGCGCCAGCACCGGAGTGGCGGGGGTTTCCGGGGAGCTGTTTTTT,CASTGVAGVSGELFF
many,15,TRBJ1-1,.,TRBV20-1,TGCAGTGCTAGAGATATGGCCACGGGGCACACTGAAGCTTTCTTT,CSARDMATGHTEAFF
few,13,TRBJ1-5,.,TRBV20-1,TGCAGTGCTAGAGTGCCAGGGGTTCAGCCCCAGCATTTT,CSARVPGVQPQHF
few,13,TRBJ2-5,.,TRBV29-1,TGCAGCGTTGAAGCCTCGCGGCGAGAGACCCAGTACTTC,CSVEASRRETQYF
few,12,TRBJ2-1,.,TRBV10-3,TGTGCCATCAGCGTCGGGATTGATGAGCAGTTCTTC,CAISVGIDEQFF
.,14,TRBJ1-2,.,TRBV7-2,TGTGCCAGCAGCTTAGCCGGGTTAGGGGTTGGCTACACCTTC,CASSLAGLGVGYTF
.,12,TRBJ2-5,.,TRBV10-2,TGCGCCAGCAGTGCTATTCGGGAGACCCAGTACTTC,CASSAIRETQYF
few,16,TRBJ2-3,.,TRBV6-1,TGTGCCAGCAGCACCAGGGGAGGGATCAGCACAGATACGCAGTATTTT,CASSTRGGISTDTQYF
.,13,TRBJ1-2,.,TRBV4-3,TGCGCCAGCAGCCAGGGGACCGAGGGAGGCTACACCTTC,CASSQGTEGGYTF
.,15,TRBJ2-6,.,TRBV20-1,TGCAGTGCTCCCCGAGCAGGGCTTGGGGCCAACGTCCTGACTTTC,CSAPRAGLGANVLTF
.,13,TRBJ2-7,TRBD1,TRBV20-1,TGCAGTACCAGGGGACAGGGGACCTACGAGCAGTACTTC,CSTRGQGTYEQYF
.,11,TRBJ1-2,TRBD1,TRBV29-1,TGCAGCGTTGGAGGGGGCCGCGGCTACACCTTC,CSVGGGRGYTF
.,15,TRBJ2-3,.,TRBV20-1,TGCAGTGCCCACCCGAGGCCCCCGCCCTTCTATACGCAGTATTTT,CSAHPRPPPFYTQYF
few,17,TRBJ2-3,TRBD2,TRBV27,TGTGCCAGCAGTTTATCGCGGACTAGCGGACGCACAGATACGCAGTATTTT,CASSLSRTSGRTDTQYF
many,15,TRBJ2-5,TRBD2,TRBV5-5,TGTGCCAGCAGCTGGGGAGCGGGGGGAGGAGAGACCCAGTACTTC,CASSWGAGGGETQYF
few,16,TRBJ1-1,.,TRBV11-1,TGTGCCAGCAGCTTAGCTCGGTCAGGACGATACACTGAAGCTTTCTTT,CASSLARSGRYTEAFF
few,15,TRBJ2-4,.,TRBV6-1,TGTGCCAGCGTAGAAGTCGGGGTAGCCAAAAACATTCAGTACTTC,CASVEVGVAKNIQYF
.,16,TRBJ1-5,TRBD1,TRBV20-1,TGCAGTGCTAGAGGCCTAGGACAGGGTTGGAATCAGCCCCAGCATTTT,CSARGLGQGWNQPQHF
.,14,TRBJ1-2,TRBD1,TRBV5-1,TGCGCCAGCAGCACGGGACAGGGGGCAGGTGGCTACACCTTC,CASSTGQGAGGYTF
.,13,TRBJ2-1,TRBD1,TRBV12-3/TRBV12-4,TGTGCCAGCAGGCCGCCAGGGGGCAATGAGCAGTTCTTC,CASRPPGGNEQFF
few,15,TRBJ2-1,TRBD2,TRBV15,TGTGCCACCATGAGCGGGGGGGCTTCCTACAATGAGCAGTTCTTC,CATMSGGASYNEQFF
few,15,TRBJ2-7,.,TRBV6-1,TGTGCCAGCAGTAGGGGGGGCGGAACTACCTACGAGCAGTACTTC,CASSRGGGTTYEQYF
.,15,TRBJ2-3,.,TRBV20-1,TGCAGTGCTTCCCAAGGACTGTCCGCCGGAGATACGCAGTATTTT,CSASQGLSAGDTQYF